This is a list of T cell receptor beta chains from one sample in a study of cytomegalovirus exposure and HLA in healthy donors. Repertoires were generated with immunoSEQ multiplex PCR, while TCRdb's copy carries only in-frame clones and drops some. The sample carries about 150,000 clones, less than 10% recorded once. The sequenced material came from PBMCs. All receptors derive from a male donor in good health and CMV-seronegative. Both conserved end residues are trimmed from each CDR3.

cdr3_length: 16
v_call: TRBV5-4
cdr3_aa: ASSGGTSGGLSTDTQY

cdr3_length: 11
v_call: TRBV27
cdr3_aa: ASSLVEGQPQH

cdr3_length: 11
v_call: TRBV6-1
cdr3_aa: ASSETDRGEQY

cdr3_length: 15
v_call: TRBV7-6
cdr3_aa: ASSAGTGPRVLEKLF

cdr3_length: 14
v_call: TRBV6-6
cdr3_aa: ASSPGGRLRGNTIY

cdr3_length: 13
v_call: TRBV16
cdr3_aa: ASSQAEQGRYEQY

cdr3_length: 13
v_call: TRBV6-5
cdr3_aa: ASSYGAGGDQPQH

cdr3_length: 11
v_call: TRBV19
cdr3_aa: ASGGSWLGEQF

cdr3_length: 11
v_call: TRBV7-3
cdr3_aa: ASSSTRDNEQF

cdr3_length: 10
v_call: TRBV10-3
cdr3_aa: AISGDRHEQY

cdr3_length: 20
v_call: TRBV2
cdr3_aa: ASSEALLWASGGKSSYNEQF

cdr3_length: 12
v_call: TRBV19
cdr3_aa: ASSMEGMNTEAF